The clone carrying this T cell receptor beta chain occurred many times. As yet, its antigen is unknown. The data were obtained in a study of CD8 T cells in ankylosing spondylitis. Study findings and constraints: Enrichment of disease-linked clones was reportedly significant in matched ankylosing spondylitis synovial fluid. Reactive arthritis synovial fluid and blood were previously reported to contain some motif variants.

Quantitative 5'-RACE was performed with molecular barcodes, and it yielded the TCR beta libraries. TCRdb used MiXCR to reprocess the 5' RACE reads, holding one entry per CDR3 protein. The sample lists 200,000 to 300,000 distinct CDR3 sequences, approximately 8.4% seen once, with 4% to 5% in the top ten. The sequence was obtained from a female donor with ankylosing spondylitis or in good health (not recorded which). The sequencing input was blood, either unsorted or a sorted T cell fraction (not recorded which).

CDR3 protein: CATRPDRPNTEAFF. Here the CDR3 DNA reads TGTGCCACCAGACCCGACAGACCGAACACTGAAGCTTTCTTT. The V gene is TRBV24-1, the J gene TRBJ1-1, with D possibly TRBD1 on 5 matching bases. CDR3 length: 14 amino acids. Germline CDR1 is KGHDR and CDR2 is SFDVKD. V was pared by 7 bases and J by 1 base, with 12 bases between.